The clone carrying this T cell receptor beta chain was detected a few times. Its matching antigen is unknown. Germline V gene lookup returns CDR1 DFQATT and CDR2 SNEGSKA (reference sequence). With 3 bases removed from V and 1 base from J, the gap between germline ends came to 16 bases. The length of the CDR3 is 15 residues. These data are taken from a study of identical twins. Study-level points and caveats: Twin-shared out-of-frame alpha sequences showed excess low generation probability.

TCRdb analysed the 5' RACE reads with MiXCR anew, one entry per CDR3 protein. The sample lists about 720,000 distinct CDR3 sequences, roughly 18% occurring once. Separately, the same data were catalogued under a study of T cells expressing NK-cell markers. That work states: For 6 or 7 donors, the dominant NKG2C+ clonotypes made up about 1.0-8% of their CD8+ T cells.

The source material was PBMCs. The chain links TRBV20-1 to TRBJ2-7; a possible D gene is TRBD1 (6 bases). This sequence originates from a woman between 18 and 29 years old in good health. The CDR3 DNA follows: TGCAGTGCTAGGAAAACAGGGTTCTTATCCTACGAGCAGTACTTC. It specifies CSARKTGFLSYEQYF.